These 10 T cell receptor beta chains came from one sample sequenced in a study of T cell changes during pregnancy in multiple sclerosis. Some clones are missing from TCRdb's copy, which holds only in-frame ones; the method was immunoSEQ multiplex PCR. The table records about 51,000 clones, 93% of them present only once. Material: peripheral blood, obtained in the second trimester of pregnancy. The origin of the receptors is a female donor with multiple sclerosis, enrolled in a pregnancy study.

The chain joins TRBV5-4 to TRBJ2-5; D is possibly TRBD2 (5 bases). The CDR3 is 14 amino acids. From germline, CDR1 is SGHNT and CDR2 YYREEE (reference sequence). Trimming removed 0 bases from V and 4 bases from J, with 10 bases in between. The CDR3 protein is CASSLGLNPETQYF. The DNA of the CDR3 is TGTGCCAGCAGCTTGGGACTAAATCCAGAGACCCAGTACTTC.

This clone was observed once. CDR3: CASSPRTFAGTGELFF. In DNA form, the CDR3 reads TGTGCCAGCAGCCCAAGAACTTTCGCGGGCACCGGGGAGCTGTTTTTT. The J gene is TRBJ2-2, the V gene TRBV27, with D maybe TRBD2 (5 bases). CDR1 and CDR2 (germline): MNHEY, SMNVEV (reference sequence). The CDR3 consists of 16 residues. V was trimmed by 6 bases and J by 4 bases, leaving 18 bases between them.

CDR3 amino acids: CASRGTGGSSYGYTF. The CDR3, as DNA: TGCGCCAGCAGGGGGACAGGGGGGAGTAGCTATGGCTACACCTTC. This sequence joins TRBV4-1 and TRBJ1-2; the match to TRBD1 covers 11 bases. This CDR3 contains 15 residues. Germline loops: CDR1 MGHRA, CDR2 YSYEKL. Trimming removed 6 bases from V and 4 bases from J; junction bases left unmatched: 7.

J is TRBJ2-4 and V is TRBV6-6; 7 bases line up with TRBD1. The germline gives CDR1 MNHNY, CDR2 SVGAGI (reference sequence). V gave up 5 bases and J gave up 6 bases; unmatched junction bases: 7. This CDR3 is built from 14 residues. The CDR3 DNA sequence: TGTGCCAGCAGTAACCGGGGACAGCCAAACATTCAGTACTTC. Amino acid sequence: CASSNRGQPNIQYF.

The CDR3 region has the DNA TGTGCCAGCAGCTTAGGCAGCCTAGGAAACACCGGGGAGCTGTTTTTT. Translated: CASSLGSLGNTGELFF. The rearrangement joins TRBV7-8 to TRBJ2-2, with D unresolved. Between the trimmed V and J ends, which lost 1 base and 2 bases, there was a span of 11 bases. The CDR3 is 16 residues long. Germline V lookup: CDR1 SGHVS, CDR2 FQNEAQ.

The chain combines TRBV2 with TRBJ2-1; D is uncertain. This CDR3 contains 15 residues. V was cut by 3 bases and J by 0 bases, with 9 bases left in between. In germline, CDR1 is SNHLY, CDR2 FYNNEI. The CDR3 DNA sequence: TGTGCCAGCAGTGAGGTTAACAGCTCCTACAATGAGCAGTTCTTC. Translated, it gives CASSEVNSSYNEQFF.

Here the CDR3 DNA reads TGTGCCGCAAGTACCCCCCCGAGGAATGAGCAGTTCTTC. As protein: CAASTPPRNEQFF. The genes are TRBV6-6 and TRBJ2-1; D is undetermined. CDR1 and CDR2 from the germline V gene are MNHNY and SVGAGI (reference sequence). The CDR3 runs to 13 residues. Trimming removed 11 bases at V and 7 bases at J, with 18 bases between.

J is TRBJ2-5 and V is TRBV19; the match to TRBD2 covers 13 bases. CDR1 and CDR2 (germline): LNHDA, SQIVND (reference sequence). V lost 8 bases to trimming and J lost 4 bases; unmatched junction nucleotides: 7. CDR3 length: 15 residues. The CDR3 reads CASGWTSGSLETQYF. In DNA form, the CDR3 reads TGTGCCAGTGGGTGGACTAGCGGGAGTTTAGAGACCCAGTACTTC. Drawing the rest from reference TRBV19 and TRBJ2-5, the complete variable domain is DGGITQSPKYLFRKEGQNVTLSCEQNLNHDAMYWYRQDPGQGLRLIYYSQIVNDFQKGDIAEGYSVSREKKESFPLTVTSAQKNPTAFYLCASGWTSGSLETQYFGPGTRLLVL.

The J gene is TRBJ2-1, the V gene TRBV7-9, with 9 bases that match TRBD2. Germline CDR1 reads SEHNR; CDR2 reads FQNEAQ (reference sequence). The CDR3 contains 16 residues. Losses at the gene ends were 5 bases for V and 9 bases for J; bases not matched to a gene: 14. The CDR3 DNA follows: TGTGCCAGCAGCCCAATGGGGTCTAGCGGGATCGGTGAGCAGTTCTTC. Protein: CASSPMGSSGIGEQFF. The variable domain in full, with the rest retrieved from reference TRBV7-9 and TRBJ2-1, is DTGVSQNPRHKITKRGQNVTFRCDPISEHNRLYWYRQTLGQGPEFLTYFQNEAQLEKSRLLSDRFSAERPKGSFSTLEIQRTEQGDSAMYLCASSPMGSSGIGEQFFGPGTRLTVL.

The V and J genes are TRBV19 and TRBJ1-4; TRBD1 is a possible D gene (6 bases). V lost 5 bases to trimming and J lost 1 base, with 14 bases between them. The V gene's germline CDR1 is LNHDA and CDR2 SQIVND (reference sequence). This CDR3 spans 16 amino acids. Here the CDR3 reads CASSSGQTRTNEKLFF. In DNA form, the CDR3 reads TGTGCCAGTAGTTCTGGACAGACCCGAACTAATGAAAAACTGTTTTTT.